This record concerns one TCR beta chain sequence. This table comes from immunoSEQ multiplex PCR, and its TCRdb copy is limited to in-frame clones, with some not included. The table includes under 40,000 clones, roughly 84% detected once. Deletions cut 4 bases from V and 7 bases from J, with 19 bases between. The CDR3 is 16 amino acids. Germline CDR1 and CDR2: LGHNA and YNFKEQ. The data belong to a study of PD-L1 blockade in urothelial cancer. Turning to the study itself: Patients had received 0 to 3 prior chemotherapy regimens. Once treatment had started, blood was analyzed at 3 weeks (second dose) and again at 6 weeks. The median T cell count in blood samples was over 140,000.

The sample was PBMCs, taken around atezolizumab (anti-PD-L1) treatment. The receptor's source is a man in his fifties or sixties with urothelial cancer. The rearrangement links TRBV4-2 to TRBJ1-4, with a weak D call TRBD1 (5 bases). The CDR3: CASSRLGQGGGEKLFF. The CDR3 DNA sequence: TGTGCCAGCAGCCGGTTAGGGCAGGGCGGGGGTGAAAAACTGTTTTTT.